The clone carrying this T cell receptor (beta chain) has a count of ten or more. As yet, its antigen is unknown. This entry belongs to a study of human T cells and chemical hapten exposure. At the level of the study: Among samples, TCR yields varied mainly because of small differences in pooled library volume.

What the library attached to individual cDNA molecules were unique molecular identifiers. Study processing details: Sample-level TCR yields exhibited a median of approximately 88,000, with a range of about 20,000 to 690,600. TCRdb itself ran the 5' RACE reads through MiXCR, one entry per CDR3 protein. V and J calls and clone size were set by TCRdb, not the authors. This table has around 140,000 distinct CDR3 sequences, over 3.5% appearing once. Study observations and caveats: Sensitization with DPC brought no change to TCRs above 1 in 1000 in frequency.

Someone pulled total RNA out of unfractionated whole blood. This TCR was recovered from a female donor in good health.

The CDR3 nucleotides are TGTGCCAGCAGCCAAGAGGGACAGGGGGTAATCACCGGGGAGCTGTTTTTT. Translating it yields CASSQEGQGVITGELFF. The chain recombines TRBV3-1 with TRBJ2-2; the match to TRBD1 covers 11 bases. This CDR3 is built from 17 residues. The germline V gene has CDR1 LGHDT and CDR2 YNNKEL (reference sequence). After removal of 0 bases from V and 4 bases from J, the junction contained 4 bases not matched to a gene.